The clone carrying this T cell receptor (beta chain) has ten or more counts. The entry originates in a study of naive and memory T cell subsets. An equimolar mix of two oligonucleotides served as the beta constant-region primer for TRBC1 and TRBC2. The ligated cDNA underwent four PCR rounds using SP2 and nested alpha and beta constant-region primers. TCRdb analysed the UMI-ligation and nested PCR reads with MiXCR anew, one entry per CDR3 protein. Among 81,000 or so distinct CDR3 sequences listed, approximately 6.5% were seen once. The CDR3 spans 15 residues. Between the trimmed V and J ends, which lost 4 bases and 3 bases, there was a span of 16 bases. CDR1 is DFQATT, CDR2 SNEGSKA, per germline (reference sequence).

The sequenced material came from central memory CD4+ T cells from blood. The clonotype originates from a human donor in good health. The chain couples TRBV20-1 to TRBJ1-5; D is undetermined. The CDR3: CSAIRSLQTNQPQHF. For the CDR3, the DNA is TGCAGTGCTATTCGGAGCCTCCAAACCAATCAGCCCCAGCATTTT.